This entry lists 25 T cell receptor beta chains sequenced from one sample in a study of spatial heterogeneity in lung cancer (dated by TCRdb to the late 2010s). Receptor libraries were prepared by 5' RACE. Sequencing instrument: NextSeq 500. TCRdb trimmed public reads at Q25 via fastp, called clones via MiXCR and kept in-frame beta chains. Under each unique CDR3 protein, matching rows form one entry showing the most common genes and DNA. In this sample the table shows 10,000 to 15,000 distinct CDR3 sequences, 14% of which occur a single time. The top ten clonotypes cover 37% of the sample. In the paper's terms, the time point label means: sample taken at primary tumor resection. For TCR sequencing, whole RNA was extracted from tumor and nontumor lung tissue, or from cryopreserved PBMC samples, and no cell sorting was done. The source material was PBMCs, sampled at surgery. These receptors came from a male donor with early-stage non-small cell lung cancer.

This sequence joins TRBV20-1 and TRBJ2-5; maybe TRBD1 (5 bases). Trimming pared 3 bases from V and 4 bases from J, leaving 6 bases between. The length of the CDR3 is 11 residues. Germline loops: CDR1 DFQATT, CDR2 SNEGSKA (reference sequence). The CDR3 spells CSASRAETQYF. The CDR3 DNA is TGCAGTGCTAGCAGGGCAGAGACCCAGTACTTC.

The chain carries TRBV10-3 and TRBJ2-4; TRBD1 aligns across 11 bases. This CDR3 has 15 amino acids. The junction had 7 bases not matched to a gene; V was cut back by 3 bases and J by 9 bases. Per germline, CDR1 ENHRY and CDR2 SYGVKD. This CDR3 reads CAISEAGQGEAIQYF. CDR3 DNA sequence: TGTGCCATCAGTGAAGCGGGACAGGGGGAGGCCATTCAGTACTTC.

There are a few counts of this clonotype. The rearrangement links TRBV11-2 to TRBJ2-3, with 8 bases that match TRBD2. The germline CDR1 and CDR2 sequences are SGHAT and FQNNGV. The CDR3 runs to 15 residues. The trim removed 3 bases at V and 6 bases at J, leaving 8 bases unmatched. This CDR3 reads CASSLLPGGGDTQYF. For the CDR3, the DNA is TGTGCCAGCAGCTTGCTTCCCGGGGGGGGCGATACGCAGTATTTT. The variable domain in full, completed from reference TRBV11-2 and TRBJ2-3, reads EAGVAQSPRYKIIEKRQSVAFWCNPISGHATLYWYQQILGQGPKLLIQFQNNGVVDDSQLPKDRFSAERLKGVDSTLKIQPAKLEDSAVYLCASSLLPGGGDTQYFGPGTRLTVL.

The CDR3 reads CSASTIYSNQPQHF. The CDR3 DNA is TGCAGTGCTAGTACAATATATAGCAATCAGCCCCAGCATTTT. The chain couples TRBV20-1 to TRBJ1-5; no reliable D call. The CDR3 has 14 residues. Germline V lookup: CDR1 DFQATT, CDR2 SNEGSKA (reference sequence). V gave up 3 bases and J gave up 0 bases, with 9 bases separating them.

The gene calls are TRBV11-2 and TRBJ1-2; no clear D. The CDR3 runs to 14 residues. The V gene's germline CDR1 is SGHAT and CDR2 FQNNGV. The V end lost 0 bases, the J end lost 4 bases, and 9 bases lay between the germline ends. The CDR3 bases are TGTGCCAGCAGCTTAGATCCCGGGAGCTATGGCTACACCTTC. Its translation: CASSLDPGSYGYTF.

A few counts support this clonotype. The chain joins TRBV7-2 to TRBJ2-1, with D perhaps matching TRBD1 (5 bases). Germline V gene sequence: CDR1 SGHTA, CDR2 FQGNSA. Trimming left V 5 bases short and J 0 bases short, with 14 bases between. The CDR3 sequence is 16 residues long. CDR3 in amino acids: CASSLTVDSSYNEQFF. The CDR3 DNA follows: TGTGCCAGCAGCCTCACGGTAGACAGCTCCTACAATGAGCAGTTCTTC.

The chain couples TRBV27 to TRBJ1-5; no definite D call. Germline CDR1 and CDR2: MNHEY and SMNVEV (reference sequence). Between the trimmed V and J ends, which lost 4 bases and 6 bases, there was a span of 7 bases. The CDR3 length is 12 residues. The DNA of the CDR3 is TGTGCCAGCAGTTCCTCCTCTCAGCCCCAGCATTTT. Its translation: CASSSSSQPQHF.

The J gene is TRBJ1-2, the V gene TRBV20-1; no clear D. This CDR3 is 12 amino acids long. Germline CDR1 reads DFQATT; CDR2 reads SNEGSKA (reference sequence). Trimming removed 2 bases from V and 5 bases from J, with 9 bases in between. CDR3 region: CSARNRVYGYTF. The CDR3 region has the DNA TGCAGTGCTAGAAACCGAGTTTATGGCTACACCTTC.

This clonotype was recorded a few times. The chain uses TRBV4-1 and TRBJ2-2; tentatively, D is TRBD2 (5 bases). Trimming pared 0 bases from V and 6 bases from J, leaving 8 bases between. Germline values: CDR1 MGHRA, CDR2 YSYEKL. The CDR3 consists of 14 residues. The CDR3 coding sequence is TGCGCCAGCAGCCAAGAGAGGGCATCCGGGGAGCTGTTTTTT. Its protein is CASSQERASGELFF.

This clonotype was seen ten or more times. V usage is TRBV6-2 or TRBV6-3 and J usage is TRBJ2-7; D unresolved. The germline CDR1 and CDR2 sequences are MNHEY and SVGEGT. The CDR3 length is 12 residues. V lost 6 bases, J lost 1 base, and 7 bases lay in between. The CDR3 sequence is CASSPKSYEQYF. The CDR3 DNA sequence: TGTGCCAGCAGCCCGAAATCCTACGAGCAGTACTTC.

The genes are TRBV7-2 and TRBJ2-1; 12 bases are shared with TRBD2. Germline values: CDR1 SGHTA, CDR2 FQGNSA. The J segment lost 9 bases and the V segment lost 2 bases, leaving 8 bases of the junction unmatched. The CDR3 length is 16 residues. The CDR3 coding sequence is TGTGCCAGCAGCTTAAGTCTAGCGGGGGGGCAGAGTGAGCAGTTCTTC. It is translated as CASSLSLAGGQSEQFF.

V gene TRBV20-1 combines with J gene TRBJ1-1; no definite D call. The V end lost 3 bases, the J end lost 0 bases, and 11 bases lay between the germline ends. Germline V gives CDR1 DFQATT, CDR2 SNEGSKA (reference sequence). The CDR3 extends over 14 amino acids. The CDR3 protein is CSASPPGLNTEAFF. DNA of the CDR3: TGCAGTGCTAGCCCCCCAGGATTGAACACTGAAGCTTTCTTT.

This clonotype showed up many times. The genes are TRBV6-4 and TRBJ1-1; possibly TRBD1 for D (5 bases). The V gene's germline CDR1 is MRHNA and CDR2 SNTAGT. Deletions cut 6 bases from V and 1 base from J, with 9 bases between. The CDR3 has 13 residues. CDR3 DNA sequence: TGTGCCAGCAGGCTACAGGAGAACACTGAAGCTTTCTTT. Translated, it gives CASRLQENTEAFF.

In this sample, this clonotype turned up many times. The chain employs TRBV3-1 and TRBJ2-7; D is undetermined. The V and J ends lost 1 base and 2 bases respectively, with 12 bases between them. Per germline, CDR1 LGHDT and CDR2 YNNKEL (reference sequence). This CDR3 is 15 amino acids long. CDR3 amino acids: CASSQGVGPAYEQYF. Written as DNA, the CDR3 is TGTGCCAGCAGCCAAGGGGTAGGGCCTGCCTACGAGCAGTACTTC.

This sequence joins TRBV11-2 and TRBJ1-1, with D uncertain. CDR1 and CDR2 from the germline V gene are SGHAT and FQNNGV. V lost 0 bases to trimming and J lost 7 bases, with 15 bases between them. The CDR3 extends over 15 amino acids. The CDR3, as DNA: TGTGCCAGCAGCTTAGATTGGGCCGCGGGATTTGAAGCTTTCTTT. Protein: CASSLDWAAGFEAFF.

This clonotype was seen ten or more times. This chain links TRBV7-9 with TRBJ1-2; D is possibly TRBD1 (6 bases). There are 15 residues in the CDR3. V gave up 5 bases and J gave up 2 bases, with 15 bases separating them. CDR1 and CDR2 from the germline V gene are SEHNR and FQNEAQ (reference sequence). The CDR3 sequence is CASSPGVSENYGYTF. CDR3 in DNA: TGTGCCAGCAGCCCAGGGGTATCGGAGAACTATGGCTACACCTTC.

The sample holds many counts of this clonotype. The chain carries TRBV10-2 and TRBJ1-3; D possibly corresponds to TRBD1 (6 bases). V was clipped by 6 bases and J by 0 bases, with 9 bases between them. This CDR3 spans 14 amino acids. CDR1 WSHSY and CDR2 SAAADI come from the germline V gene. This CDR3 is CASRTDSSGNTIYF. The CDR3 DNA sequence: TGCGCCAGCAGGACGGACAGCTCTGGAAACACCATATATTTT.

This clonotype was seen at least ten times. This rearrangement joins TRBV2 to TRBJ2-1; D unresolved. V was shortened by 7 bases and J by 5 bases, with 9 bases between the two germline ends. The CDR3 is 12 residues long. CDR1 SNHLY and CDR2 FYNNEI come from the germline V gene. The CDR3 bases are TGTGCCAGCACCGCCCAGGACAATGAGCAGTTCTTC. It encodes CASTAQDNEQFF. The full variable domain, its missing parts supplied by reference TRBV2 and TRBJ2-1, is EPEVTQTPSHQVTQMGQEVILRCVPISNHLYFYWYRQILGQKVEFLVSFYNNEISEKSEIFDDQFSVERPDGSNFTLKIRSTKLEDSAMYFCASTAQDNEQFFGPGTRLTVL.

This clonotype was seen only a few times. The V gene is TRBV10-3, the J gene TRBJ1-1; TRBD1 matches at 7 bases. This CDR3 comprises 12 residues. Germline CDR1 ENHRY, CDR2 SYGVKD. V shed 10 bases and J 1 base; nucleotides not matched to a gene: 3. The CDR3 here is CATRDRNTEAFF. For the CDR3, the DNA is TGTGCCACTAGGGACAGGAACACTGAAGCTTTCTTT.

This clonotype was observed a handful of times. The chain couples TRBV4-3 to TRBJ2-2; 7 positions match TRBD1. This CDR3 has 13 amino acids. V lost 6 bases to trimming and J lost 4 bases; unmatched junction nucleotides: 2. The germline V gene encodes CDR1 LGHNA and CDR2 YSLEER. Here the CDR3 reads CASSRDSTGELFF. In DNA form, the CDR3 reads TGCGCCAGCAGTAGGGACAGCACCGGGGAGCTGTTTTTT.

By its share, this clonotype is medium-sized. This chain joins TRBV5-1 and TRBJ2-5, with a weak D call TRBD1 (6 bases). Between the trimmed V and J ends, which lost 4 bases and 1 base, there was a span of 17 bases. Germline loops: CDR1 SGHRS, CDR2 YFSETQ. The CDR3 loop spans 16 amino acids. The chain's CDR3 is CASSLTSEDSQETQYF. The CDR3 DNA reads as TGCGCCAGCAGCCTTACCTCGGAGGACAGCCAAGAGACCCAGTACTTC.

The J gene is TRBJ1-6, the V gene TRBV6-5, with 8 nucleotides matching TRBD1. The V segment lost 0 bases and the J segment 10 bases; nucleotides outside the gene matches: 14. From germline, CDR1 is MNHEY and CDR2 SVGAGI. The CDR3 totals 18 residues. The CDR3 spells CASSYSRDRGFLGSPLHF. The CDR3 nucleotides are TGTGCCAGCAGTTACTCGCGAGACAGGGGCTTTTTGGGATCACCCCTCCACTTT.

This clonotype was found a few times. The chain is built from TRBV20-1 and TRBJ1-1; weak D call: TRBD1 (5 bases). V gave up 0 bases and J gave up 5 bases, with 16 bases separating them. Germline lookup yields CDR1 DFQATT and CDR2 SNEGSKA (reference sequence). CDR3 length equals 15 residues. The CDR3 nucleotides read TGCAGTGCTAGAGATAGGGCAGGGCGGCGGACTGAAGCTTTCTTT. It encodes CSARDRAGRRTEAFF.

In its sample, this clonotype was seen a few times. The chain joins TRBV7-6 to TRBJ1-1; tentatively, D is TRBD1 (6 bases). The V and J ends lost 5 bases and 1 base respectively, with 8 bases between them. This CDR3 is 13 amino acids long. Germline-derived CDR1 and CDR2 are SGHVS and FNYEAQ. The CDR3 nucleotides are TGTGCCAGCAGCCCACAGGGGAACACTGAAGCTTTCTTT. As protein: CASSPQGNTEAFF.

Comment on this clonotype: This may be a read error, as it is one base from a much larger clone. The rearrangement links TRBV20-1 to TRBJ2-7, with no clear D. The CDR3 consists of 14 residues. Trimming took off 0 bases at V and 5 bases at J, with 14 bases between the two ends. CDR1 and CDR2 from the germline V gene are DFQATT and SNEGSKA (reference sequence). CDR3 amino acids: CSAREPYGSDEQYF. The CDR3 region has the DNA TGCAGTGCTAGAGAACCCTATGGCTCTGACGAGCAGTACTTC.